This T cell receptor (beta chain) was captured by sequencing in a study of chemoradiotherapy in HPV16-positive cancers. As for the study in general: A couple of HPV16-positive patients' cells yielded candidate HPV-specific clones and common motifs.

Study-level findings and limits: During treatment, candidate HPV-specific clones and E7-related motifs expanded in tumor. Only two HPV16-positive patients supplied the functional HPV-specificity definition.

Repeated repertoire sampling spanned the course of chemoradiotherapy. With respect to this clone: What it binds is not known.

Trimming took off 3 bases at V and 4 bases at J, with 11 bases between the two ends. This CDR3 spans 13 amino acids. Per the germline V gene, CDR1 is SGDLS and CDR2 is YYNGEE. Profiling relied on immunoSEQ multiplex PCR, and the TCRdb table lists in-frame clones only, not all of them. The repertoire holds some 12,000 clones, with about 86% as singletons. The specimen comprised blood, sampled from a patient who underwent chemoradiotherapy. The chain links TRBV9 to TRBJ2-7; tentatively, D is TRBD2 (5 bases). The TCR sequence derives from a human donor with HPV-associated anogenital cancer. The CDR3 is CASSATPGYEQYF. As DNA, the CDR3 is TGTGCCAGCAGCGCAACCCCGGGGTACGAGCAGTACTTC.